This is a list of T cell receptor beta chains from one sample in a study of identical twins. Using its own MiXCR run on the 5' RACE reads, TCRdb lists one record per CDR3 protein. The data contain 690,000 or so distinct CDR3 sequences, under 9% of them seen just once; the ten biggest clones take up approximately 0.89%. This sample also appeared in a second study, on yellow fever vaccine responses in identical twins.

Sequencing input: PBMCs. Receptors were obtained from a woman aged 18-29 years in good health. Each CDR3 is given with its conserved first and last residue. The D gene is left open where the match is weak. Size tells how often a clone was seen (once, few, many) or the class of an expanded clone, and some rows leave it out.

CDR3 protein: CAKELAGSTDTQYF
CDR3 DNA: TGTGCCAAAGAACTAGCCGGGAGCACAGATACGCAGTATTTT
V gene: TRBV7-9
clone size: NA
D gene: NA
J gene: TRBJ2-3

CDR3 protein: CARQTGTHNEQFF
CDR3 DNA: TGTGCCAGACAGACAGGGACCCACAATGAGCAGTTCTTC
V gene: TRBV2
clone size: NA
D gene: TRBD1
J gene: TRBJ2-1

CDR3 protein: CASSQALGRGGGAGTGELFF
CDR3 DNA: TGTGCCAGCAGCCAAGCTCTGGGCCGGGGTGGGGGCGCAGGCACCGGGGAGCTGTTTTTT
V gene: TRBV4-2
clone size: few
D gene: NA
J gene: TRBJ2-2

CDR3 protein: CASSLGTGEGWYEQYF
CDR3 DNA: TGTGCCAGCAGCTTGGGGACTGGGGAGGGTTGGTACGAGCAGTACTTC
V gene: TRBV5-6
clone size: NA
D gene: TRBD2
J gene: TRBJ2-7

CDR3 protein: CASSYPFGTSGLTDTQYF
CDR3 DNA: TGTGCCAGCAGTTACCCCTTCGGGACTAGCGGACTAACAGATACGCAGTATTTT
V gene: TRBV6-2/TRBV6-3
clone size: NA
D gene: TRBD2
J gene: TRBJ2-3

CDR3 protein: CASSQGRDHDTQYF
CDR3 DNA: TGCGCCAGCAGCCAAGGCCGGGACCACGATACGCAGTATTTT
V gene: TRBV4-3
clone size: many
D gene: NA
J gene: TRBJ2-3

CDR3 protein: CASGAGAPGNTIYF
CDR3 DNA: TGTGCCAGCGGGGCAGGGGCGCCTGGAAACACCATATATTTT
V gene: TRBV28
clone size: NA
D gene: NA
J gene: TRBJ1-3

CDR3 protein: CASSFGCRGYANTGELFF
CDR3 DNA: TGTGCCAGTAGTTTTGGATGTAGGGGATATGCGAACACCGGGGAGCTGTTTTTT
V gene: TRBV19
clone size: NA
D gene: NA
J gene: TRBJ2-2

CDR3 protein: CRRGDTYLTTDTQYF
CDR3 DNA: TGTCGGCGGGGAGACACGTATCTAACCACAGATACGCAGTATTTT
V gene: TRBV21-1
clone size: NA
D gene: NA
J gene: TRBJ2-3

CDR3 protein: CSPHARQNSGTQYF
CDR3 DNA: TGCAGTCCCCATGCCCGGCAGAATTCAGGGACCCAGTACTTC
V gene: TRBV20-1
clone size: NA
D gene: NA
J gene: TRBJ2-5

CDR3 protein: CSAPVGGLMNTEAFF
CDR3 DNA: TGCAGTGCCCCCGTCGGGGGGCTCATGAACACTGAAGCTTTCTTT
V gene: TRBV20-1
clone size: few
D gene: NA
J gene: TRBJ1-1

CDR3 protein: CASSSVRDANSPLHF
CDR3 DNA: TGTGCCAGCAGTTCCGTCCGGGACGCAAATTCACCCCTCCACTTT
V gene: TRBV6-5
clone size: NA
D gene: NA
J gene: TRBJ1-6

CDR3 protein: CASRLTAASGDQPQHF
CDR3 DNA: TGTGCCAGCAGGCTCACCGCCGCATCAGGGGATCAGCCCCAGCATTTT
V gene: TRBV6-1
clone size: few
D gene: NA
J gene: TRBJ1-5

CDR3 protein: CASRPASGYSGYTF
CDR3 DNA: TGTGCCAGCAGGCCCGCTTCAGGGTACTCTGGCTACACCTTC
V gene: TRBV12-3/TRBV12-4
clone size: NA
D gene: NA
J gene: TRBJ1-2

CDR3 protein: CASSPPGGAFHSYNEQFF
CDR3 DNA: TGTGCCAGCAGTCCCCCGGGGGGCGCATTTCACTCCTACAATGAGCAGTTCTTC
V gene: TRBV28
clone size: many
D gene: NA
J gene: TRBJ2-1

CDR3 protein: CSARAARLAGGRTGELFF
CDR3 DNA: TGCAGTGCTAGAGCCGCTCGACTAGCGGGGGGTCGCACCGGGGAGCTGTTTTTT
V gene: TRBV20-1
clone size: NA
D gene: TRBD2
J gene: TRBJ2-2

CDR3 protein: CAWSISTDTQYF
CDR3 DNA: TGTGCCTGGAGTATAAGCACAGATACGCAGTATTTT
V gene: TRBV30
clone size: few
D gene: NA
J gene: TRBJ2-3

CDR3 protein: CASSASGSGVYNEQFF
CDR3 DNA: TGTGCCAGCAGCGCAAGCGGGAGTGGGGTTTACAATGAGCAGTTCTTC
V gene: TRBV12-3/TRBV12-4
clone size: many
D gene: TRBD2
J gene: TRBJ2-1

CDR3 protein: CASSPGGGGAPEGYTF
CDR3 DNA: TGTGCCAGCAGCCCCGGTGGCGGGGGCGCCCCTGAAGGCTACACCTTC
V gene: TRBV7-8
clone size: NA
D gene: NA
J gene: TRBJ1-2

CDR3 protein: CASSEARGEQFF
CDR3 DNA: TGTGCCAGCAGTGAGGCAAGGGGAGAGCAGTTCTTC
V gene: TRBV25-1
clone size: few
D gene: NA
J gene: TRBJ2-1

CDR3 protein: CSVVTTGAEAFF
CDR3 DNA: TGCAGCGTTGTCACTACAGGGGCTGAAGCTTTCTTT
V gene: TRBV29-1
clone size: few
D gene: TRBD1
J gene: TRBJ1-1

CDR3 protein: CASSSNPPGQGSQGQFF
CDR3 DNA: TGTGCCAGCAGTAGCAACCCGCCGGGACAGGGGTCTCAAGGGCAGTTCTTC
V gene: TRBV28
clone size: NA
D gene: TRBD1
J gene: TRBJ2-1

CDR3 protein: CASSQDPQIYNEQFF
CDR3 DNA: TGCGCCAGCAGCCAAGATCCGCAGATCTACAATGAGCAGTTCTTC
V gene: TRBV4-3
clone size: few
D gene: NA
J gene: TRBJ2-1

CDR3 protein: CASSTFPRGGANTEAFF
CDR3 DNA: TGTGCCAGCAGCACCTTCCCGCGAGGGGGCGCGAACACTGAAGCTTTCTTT
V gene: TRBV7-3
clone size: few
D gene: TRBD1
J gene: TRBJ1-1

CDR3 protein: CASSYGLAGVIGTDTQYF
CDR3 DNA: TGTGCCAGCAGTTACGGCCTAGCGGGAGTGATTGGCACAGATACGCAGTATTTT
V gene: TRBV6-2/TRBV6-3
clone size: NA
D gene: TRBD2
J gene: TRBJ2-3

CDR3 protein: CASSSIPPGRRSPLHF
CDR3 DNA: TGTGCCAGCAGTTCAATCCCCCCAGGGAGACGTTCACCCCTCCACTTT
V gene: TRBV27
clone size: few
D gene: NA
J gene: TRBJ1-6

CDR3 protein: CSVEGQGAIDEQFF
CDR3 DNA: TGCAGTGTAGAGGGACAGGGGGCGATCGATGAGCAGTTCTTC
V gene: TRBV20-1
clone size: many
D gene: TRBD1
J gene: TRBJ2-1

CDR3 protein: CASSFWQNQETQYF
CDR3 DNA: TGCGCCAGCAGCTTCTGGCAGAACCAAGAGACCCAGTACTTC
V gene: TRBV5-1
clone size: few
D gene: NA
J gene: TRBJ2-5

CDR3 protein: CSVVGGQAVTSGRYNEQFF
CDR3 DNA: TGCAGCGTTGTGGGGGGACAGGCGGTAACTAGCGGGAGGTACAATGAGCAGTTCTTC
V gene: TRBV29-1
clone size: NA
D gene: TRBD2
J gene: TRBJ2-1

CDR3 protein: CASSFTAGTENQETQYF
CDR3 DNA: TGTGCCAGCAGTTTCACCGCCGGGACAGAGAACCAAGAGACCCAGTACTTC
V gene: TRBV28
clone size: few
D gene: TRBD1
J gene: TRBJ2-5

CDR3 protein: CSVGQGTNQPQHF
CDR3 DNA: TGCAGCGTTGGACAGGGCACCAATCAGCCCCAGCATTTT
V gene: TRBV29-1
clone size: many
D gene: TRBD1
J gene: TRBJ1-5

CDR3 protein: CASSSGLDGTDTQYF
CDR3 DNA: TGTGCCAGCAGCTCCGGACTGGATGGCACAGATACGCAGTATTTT
V gene: TRBV11-2
clone size: NA
D gene: NA
J gene: TRBJ2-3

CDR3 protein: CASSLDMGHFQETQYF
CDR3 DNA: TGTGCCAGCAGCTTAGATATGGGGCATTTTCAAGAGACCCAGTACTTC
V gene: TRBV7-8
clone size: few
D gene: NA
J gene: TRBJ2-5

CDR3 protein: CAWSVTRGGTEAFF
CDR3 DNA: TGTGCCTGGAGTGTAACACGGGGTGGCACTGAAGCTTTCTTT
V gene: TRBV30
clone size: NA
D gene: NA
J gene: TRBJ1-1

CDR3 protein: CASSPRENEQFF
CDR3 DNA: TGTGCCAGCAGCCCTCGGGAGAACGAGCAGTTCTTC
V gene: TRBV7-6
clone size: NA
D gene: NA
J gene: TRBJ2-1

CDR3 protein: CASSLTRRYQETQYF
CDR3 DNA: TGTGCCAGCAGCTTAACCAGGCGGTACCAAGAGACCCAGTACTTC
V gene: TRBV7-2
clone size: few
D gene: NA
J gene: TRBJ2-5

CDR3 protein: CASSYHTTGELFF
CDR3 DNA: TGTGCCAGCAGTTACCACACCACCGGGGAGCTGTTTTTT
V gene: TRBV6-5
clone size: few
D gene: NA
J gene: TRBJ2-2

CDR3 protein: CASSFRVSSYEQYF
CDR3 DNA: TGTGCCAGCAGCTTCCGAGTCAGCTCCTACGAGCAGTACTTC
V gene: TRBV5-6
clone size: few
D gene: NA
J gene: TRBJ2-7

CDR3 protein: CASSVGLGDSSLIYTF
CDR3 DNA: TGTGCCAGCAGCGTAGGGCTAGGGGACAGCTCCTTAATCTACACCTTC
V gene: TRBV9
clone size: few
D gene: TRBD1
J gene: TRBJ1-2

CDR3 protein: CSAREDSGRYTDTQYF
CDR3 DNA: TGCAGTGCTAGAGAGGATAGCGGGAGGTATACAGATACGCAGTATTTT
V gene: TRBV20-1
clone size: few
D gene: TRBD2
J gene: TRBJ2-3

CDR3 protein: CASSPQPGLAGYEQYF
CDR3 DNA: TGTGCCAGCAGCCCGCAACCGGGGCTAGCGGGCTACGAGCAGTACTTC
V gene: TRBV7-2
clone size: few
D gene: TRBD2
J gene: TRBJ2-7

CDR3 protein: CASSEATPYGYTF
CDR3 DNA: TGTGCCAGCAGTGAAGCGACCCCATATGGCTACACCTTC
V gene: TRBV6-1
clone size: NA
D gene: NA
J gene: TRBJ1-2

CDR3 protein: CASSPGRAGATYEQYF
CDR3 DNA: TGTGCCAGCAGCCCCGGTCGGGCAGGAGCCACCTACGAGCAGTACTTC
V gene: TRBV28
clone size: few
D gene: NA
J gene: TRBJ2-7

CDR3 protein: CASNHQGWVNTEAFF
CDR3 DNA: TGTGCCAGCAACCATCAGGGATGGGTGAACACTGAAGCTTTCTTT
V gene: TRBV2
clone size: few
D gene: NA
J gene: TRBJ1-1

CDR3 protein: CASSYGTGEGTEAFF
CDR3 DNA: TGTGCCAGCAGTTACGGGACAGGGGAAGGAACTGAAGCTTTCTTT
V gene: TRBV6-5
clone size: few
D gene: TRBD1
J gene: TRBJ1-1

CDR3 protein: CASSATPRGADTQYF
CDR3 DNA: TGCGCCAGCAGCGCTACTCCCAGGGGGGCAGATACGCAGTATTTT
V gene: TRBV5-1
clone size: few
D gene: NA
J gene: TRBJ2-3

CDR3 protein: CATSREKREKLFF
CDR3 DNA: TGTGCCACCAGCAGAGAAAAAAGGGAAAAACTGTTTTTT
V gene: TRBV15
clone size: few
D gene: NA
J gene: TRBJ1-4

CDR3 protein: CASRYWTGGTTDTQYF
CDR3 DNA: TGTGCCAGCCGATACTGGACAGGGGGTACTACAGATACGCAGTATTTT
V gene: TRBV2
clone size: few
D gene: TRBD1
J gene: TRBJ2-3

CDR3 protein: CAISESGSGGQETQYF
CDR3 DNA: TGTGCCATCAGTGAGTCGGGTAGCGGGGGCCAAGAGACCCAGTACTTC
V gene: TRBV10-3
clone size: NA
D gene: TRBD2
J gene: TRBJ2-5

CDR3 protein: CASSLVVNSYEQYF
CDR3 DNA: TGTGCCAGCAGCTTAGTTGTCAACTCCTACGAGCAGTACTTC
V gene: TRBV7-8
clone size: few
D gene: NA
J gene: TRBJ2-7

CDR3 protein: CASSLPPWSDTSTDTQYF
CDR3 DNA: TGTGCCAGCAGCTTACCTCCATGGTCAGACACAAGCACAGATACGCAGTATTTT
V gene: TRBV11-2
clone size: NA
D gene: NA
J gene: TRBJ2-3

CDR3 protein: CASGGRGEVTGANVLTF
CDR3 DNA: TGTGCCAGCGGGGGCAGGGGCGAAGTCACCGGGGCCAACGTCCTGACTTTC
V gene: TRBV25-1
clone size: NA
D gene: NA
J gene: TRBJ2-6

CDR3 protein: CASGFGQGVWETQYF
CDR3 DNA: TGTGCTAGTGGTTTCGGACAGGGGGTATGGGAGACCCAGTACTTC
V gene: TRBV12-5
clone size: NA
D gene: TRBD1
J gene: TRBJ2-5

CDR3 protein: CASSLSGTYTDKQYF
CDR3 DNA: TGTGCCAGCAGCTTATCCGGGACTTACACAGATAAGCAGTATTTT
V gene: TRBV7-2
clone size: once
D gene: NA
J gene: TRBJ2-3

CDR3 protein: CASSLRTGSIHEQYF
CDR3 DNA: TGTGCCAGCAGTCTAAGGACAGGGAGCATCCACGAGCAGTACTTC
V gene: TRBV28
clone size: NA
D gene: TRBD1
J gene: TRBJ2-7

CDR3 protein: CSATRVGGNTIYF
CDR3 DNA: TGCAGCGCGACGAGGGTAGGTGGAAACACCATATATTTT
V gene: TRBV29-1
clone size: NA
D gene: NA
J gene: TRBJ1-3